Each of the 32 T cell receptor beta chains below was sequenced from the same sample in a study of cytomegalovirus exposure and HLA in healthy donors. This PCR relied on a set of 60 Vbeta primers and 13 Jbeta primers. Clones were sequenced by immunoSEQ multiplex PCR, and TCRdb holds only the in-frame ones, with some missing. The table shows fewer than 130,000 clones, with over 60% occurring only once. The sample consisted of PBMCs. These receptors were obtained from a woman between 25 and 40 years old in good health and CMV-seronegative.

The CDR3 spells CASSRSQGPGSPLHF. The CDR3 nucleotides are TGTGCCAGCAGTCGAAGTCAGGGTCCTGGGTCACCCCTCCACTTT. V usage is TRBV9 and J usage is TRBJ1-6; tentative D call: TRBD1 (5 bases). CDR3 size: 15 residues. Germline CDR1 reads SGDLS; CDR2 reads YYNGEE. V gave up 5 bases and J gave up 10 bases, with 19 bases separating them.

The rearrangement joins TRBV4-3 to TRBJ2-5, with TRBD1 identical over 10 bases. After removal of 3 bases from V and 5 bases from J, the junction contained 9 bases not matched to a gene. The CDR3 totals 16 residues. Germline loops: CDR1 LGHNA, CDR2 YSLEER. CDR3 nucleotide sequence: TGCGCCAGCAGCCAGATCCGGGACAGGGGAGGTGAGACCCAGTACTTC. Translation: CASSQIRDRGGETQYF.

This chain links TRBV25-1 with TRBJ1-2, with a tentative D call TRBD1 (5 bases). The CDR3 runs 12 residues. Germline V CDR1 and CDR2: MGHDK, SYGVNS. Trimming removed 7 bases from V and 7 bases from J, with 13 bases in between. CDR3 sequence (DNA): TGTGCCAGCATGGCAGGGATGGGTGGCTACACCTTC. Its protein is CASMAGMGGYTF.

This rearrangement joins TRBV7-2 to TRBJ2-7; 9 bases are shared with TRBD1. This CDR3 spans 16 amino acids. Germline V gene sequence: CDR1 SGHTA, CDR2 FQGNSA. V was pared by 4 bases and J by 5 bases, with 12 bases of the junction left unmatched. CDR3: CASSSKNRGRSHEQYF. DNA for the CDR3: TGTGCCAGCAGCTCGAAAAACAGGGGGCGCAGTCACGAGCAGTACTTC. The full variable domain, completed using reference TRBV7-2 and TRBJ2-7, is GAGVSQSPSNKVTEKGKDVELRCDPISGHTALYWYRQSLGQGLEFLIYFQGNSAPDKSGLPSDRFSAERTGGSVSTLTIQRTQQEDSAVYLCASSSKNRGRSHEQYFGPGTRLTVT.

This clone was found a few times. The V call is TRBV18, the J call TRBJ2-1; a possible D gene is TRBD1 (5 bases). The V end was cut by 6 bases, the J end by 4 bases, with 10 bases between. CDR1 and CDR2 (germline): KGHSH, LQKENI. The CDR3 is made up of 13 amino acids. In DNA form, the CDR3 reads TGTGCCAGCTCCCAACAGGAGTACAATGAGCAGTTCTTC. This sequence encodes CASSQQEYNEQFF.

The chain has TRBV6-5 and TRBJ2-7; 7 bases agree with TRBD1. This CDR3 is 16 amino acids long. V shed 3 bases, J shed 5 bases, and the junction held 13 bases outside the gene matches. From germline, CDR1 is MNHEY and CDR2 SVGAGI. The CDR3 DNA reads TGTGCCAGCAGTTATGGGATAGGGGACAGTCCCCACGAGCAGTACTTC. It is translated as CASSYGIGDSPHEQYF.

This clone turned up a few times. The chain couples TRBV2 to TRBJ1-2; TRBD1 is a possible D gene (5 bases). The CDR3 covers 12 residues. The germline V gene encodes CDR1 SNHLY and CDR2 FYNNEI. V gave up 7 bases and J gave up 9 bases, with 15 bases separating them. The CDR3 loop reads CASIKDNWSYTF. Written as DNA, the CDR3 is TGTGCCAGCATCAAGGACAACTGGAGCTACACCTTC.

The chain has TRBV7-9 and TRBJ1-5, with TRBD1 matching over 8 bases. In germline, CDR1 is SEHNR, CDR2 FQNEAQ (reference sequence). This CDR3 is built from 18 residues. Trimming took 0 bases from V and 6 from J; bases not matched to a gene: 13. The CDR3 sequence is CASSLAGPGRGQGQPQHF. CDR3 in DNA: TGTGCCAGCAGCTTAGCGGGACCGGGCAGGGGGCAGGGTCAGCCCCAGCATTTT.

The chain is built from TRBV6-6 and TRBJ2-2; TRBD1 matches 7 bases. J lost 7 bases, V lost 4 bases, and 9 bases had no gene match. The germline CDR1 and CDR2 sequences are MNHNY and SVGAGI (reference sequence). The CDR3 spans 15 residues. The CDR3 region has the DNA TGTGCCAGCAGTTCTCCGACAGGGATGGTCGGGGAGCTGTTTTTT. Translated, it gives CASSSPTGMVGELFF.

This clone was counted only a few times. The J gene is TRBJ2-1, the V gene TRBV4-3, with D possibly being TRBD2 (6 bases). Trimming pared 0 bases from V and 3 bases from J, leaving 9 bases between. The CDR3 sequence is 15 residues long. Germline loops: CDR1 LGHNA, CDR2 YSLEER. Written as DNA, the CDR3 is TGCGCCAGCAGCCAAGAAGTCGGGGGCTACAATGAGCAGTTCTTC. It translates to CASSQEVGGYNEQFF.

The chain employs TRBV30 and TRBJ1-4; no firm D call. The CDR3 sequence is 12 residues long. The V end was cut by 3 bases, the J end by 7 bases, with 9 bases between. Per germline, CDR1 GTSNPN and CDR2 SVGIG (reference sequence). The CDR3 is CAWSARGEKLFF. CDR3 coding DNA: TGTGCCTGGAGCGCCCGGGGTGAAAAACTGTTTTTT.

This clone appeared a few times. The CDR3 is CASSENTGANYGYTF. DNA for the CDR3: TGCGCCAGCAGCGAGAATACAGGAGCTAACTATGGCTACACCTTC. The J gene is TRBJ1-2, the V gene TRBV5-1; weak D call: TRBD1 (5 bases). The CDR3 sequence is 15 residues long. The ends were cut back, 4 bases at V and 0 bases at J, with 13 bases in the middle. Per the germline V gene, CDR1 is SGHRS and CDR2 is YFSETQ.

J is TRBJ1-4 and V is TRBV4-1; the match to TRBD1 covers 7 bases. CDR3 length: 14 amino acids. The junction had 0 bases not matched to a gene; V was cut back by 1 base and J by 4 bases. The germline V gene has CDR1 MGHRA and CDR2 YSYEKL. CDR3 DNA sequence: TGCGCCAGCAGCCAAGGGACAGGTAATGAAAAACTGTTTTTT. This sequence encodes CASSQGTGNEKLFF.

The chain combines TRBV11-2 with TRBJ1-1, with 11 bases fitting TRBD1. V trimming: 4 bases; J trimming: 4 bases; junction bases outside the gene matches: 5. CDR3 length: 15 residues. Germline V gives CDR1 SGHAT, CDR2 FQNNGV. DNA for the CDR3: TGTGCCAGCAGCTATCCAGGGACAGGGGGCACTGAAGCTTTCTTT. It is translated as CASSYPGTGGTEAFF.

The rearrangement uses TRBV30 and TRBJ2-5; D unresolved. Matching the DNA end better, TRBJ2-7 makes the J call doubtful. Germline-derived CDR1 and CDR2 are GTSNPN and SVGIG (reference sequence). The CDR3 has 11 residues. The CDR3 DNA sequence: TGTGCCTGGAGTGCTGTTTACGAGCAGTACTTC. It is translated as CAWSAVYEQYF.

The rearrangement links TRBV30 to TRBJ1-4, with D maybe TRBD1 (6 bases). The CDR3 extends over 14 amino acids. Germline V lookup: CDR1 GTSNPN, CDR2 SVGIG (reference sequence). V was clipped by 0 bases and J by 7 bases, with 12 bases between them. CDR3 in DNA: TGTGCCTGGAGTGTGTGGGGGCATTTTGAAAAACTGTTTTTT. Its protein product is CAWSVWGHFEKLFF.

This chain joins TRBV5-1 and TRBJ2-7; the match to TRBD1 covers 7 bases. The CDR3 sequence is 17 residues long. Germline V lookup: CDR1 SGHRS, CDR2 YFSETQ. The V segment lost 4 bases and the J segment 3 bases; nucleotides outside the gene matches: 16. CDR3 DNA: TGCGCCAGCAGCCTCGACTTGTACCAGGCAGGGGGCTACGAGCAGTACTTC. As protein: CASSLDLYQAGGYEQYF.

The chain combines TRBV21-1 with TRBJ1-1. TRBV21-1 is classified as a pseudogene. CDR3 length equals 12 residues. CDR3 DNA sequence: TGTGCCAGCAGCAAAGGAGGGACTGAAGCTTTCTTT. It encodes CASSKGGTEAFF.

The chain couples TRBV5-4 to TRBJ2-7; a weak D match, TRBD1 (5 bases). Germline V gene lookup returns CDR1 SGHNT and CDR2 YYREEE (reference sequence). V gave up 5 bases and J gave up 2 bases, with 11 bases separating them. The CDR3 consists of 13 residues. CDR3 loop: CASREQATYEQYF. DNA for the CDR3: TGTGCCAGCAGAGAACAGGCGACCTACGAGCAGTACTTC.

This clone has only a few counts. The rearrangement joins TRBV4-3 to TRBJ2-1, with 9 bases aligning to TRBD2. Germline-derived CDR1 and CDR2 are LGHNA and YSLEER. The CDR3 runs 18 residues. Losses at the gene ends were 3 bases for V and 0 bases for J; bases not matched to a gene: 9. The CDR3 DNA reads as TGCGCCAGCAGCCAGGACGAAATAGCGGGAGACTCCTACAATGAGCAGTTCTTC. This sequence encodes CASSQDEIAGDSYNEQFF.

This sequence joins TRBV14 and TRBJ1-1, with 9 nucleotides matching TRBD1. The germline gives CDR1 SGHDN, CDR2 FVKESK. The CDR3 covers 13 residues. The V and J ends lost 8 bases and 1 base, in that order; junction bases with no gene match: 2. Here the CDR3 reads CASRQGGNTEAFF. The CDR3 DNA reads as TGTGCCAGCCGACAGGGGGGGAACACTGAAGCTTTCTTT.

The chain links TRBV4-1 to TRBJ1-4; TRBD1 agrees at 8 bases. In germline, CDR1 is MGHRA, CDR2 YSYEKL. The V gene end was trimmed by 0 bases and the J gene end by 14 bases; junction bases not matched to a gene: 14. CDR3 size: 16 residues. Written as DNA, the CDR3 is TGCGCCAGCAGCCAAGAGATAGGGACAGGACACCTTGGGCTGTTTTTT. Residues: CASSQEIGTGHLGLFF.

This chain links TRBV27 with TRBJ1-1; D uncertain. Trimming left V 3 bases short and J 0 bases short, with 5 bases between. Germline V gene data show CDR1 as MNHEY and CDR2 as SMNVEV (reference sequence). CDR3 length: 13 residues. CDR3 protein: CASSFSVNTEAFF. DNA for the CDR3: TGTGCCAGCAGTTTTTCTGTGAACACTGAAGCTTTCTTT.

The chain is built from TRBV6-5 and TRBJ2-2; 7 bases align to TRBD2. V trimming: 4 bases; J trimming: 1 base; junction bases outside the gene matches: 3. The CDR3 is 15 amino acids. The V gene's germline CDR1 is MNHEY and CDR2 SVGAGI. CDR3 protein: CASSLLAENTGELFF. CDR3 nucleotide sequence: TGTGCCAGCAGTTTGCTAGCGGAGAACACCGGGGAGCTGTTTTTT.

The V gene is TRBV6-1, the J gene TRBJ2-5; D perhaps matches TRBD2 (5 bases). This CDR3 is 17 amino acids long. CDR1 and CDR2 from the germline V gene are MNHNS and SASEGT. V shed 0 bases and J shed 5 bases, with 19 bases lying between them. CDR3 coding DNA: TGTGCCAGCAGTGAAGCGCCGTTGAGGGATAGACGGGAGACCCAGTACTTC. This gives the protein CASSEAPLRDRRETQYF.

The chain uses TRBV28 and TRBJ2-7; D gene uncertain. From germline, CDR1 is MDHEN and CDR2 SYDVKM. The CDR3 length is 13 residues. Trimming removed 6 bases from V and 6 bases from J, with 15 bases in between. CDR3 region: CASSTNLETEQYF. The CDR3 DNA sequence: TGTGCCAGCAGCACTAATCTAGAAACCGAGCAGTACTTC.

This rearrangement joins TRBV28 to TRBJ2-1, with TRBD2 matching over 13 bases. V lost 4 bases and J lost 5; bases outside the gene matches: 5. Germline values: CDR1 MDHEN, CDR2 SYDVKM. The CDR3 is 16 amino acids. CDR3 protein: CASSSSGTSGNNEQFF. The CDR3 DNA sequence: TGTGCCAGCAGTTCGTCCGGGACTAGCGGGAACAATGAGCAGTTCTTC.

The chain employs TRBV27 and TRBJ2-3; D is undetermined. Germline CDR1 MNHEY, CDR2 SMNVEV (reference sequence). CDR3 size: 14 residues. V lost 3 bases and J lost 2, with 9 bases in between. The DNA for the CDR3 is TGTGCCAGCAGTTTGGAGCTACCCACAGATACGCAGTATTTT. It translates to CASSLELPTDTQYF.

The DNA of the CDR3 is TGTGCCAGCAGTTTATCTGGGACAGCCTACGAGCAGTACTTC. Protein sequence: CASSLSGTAYEQYF. The rearrangement joins TRBV27 to TRBJ2-7; 7 bases match TRBD1. This CDR3 has 14 residues. Germline CDR1 MNHEY, CDR2 SMNVEV (reference sequence). Unmatched junction bases numbered 1, after V lost 0 bases and J lost 2 bases.

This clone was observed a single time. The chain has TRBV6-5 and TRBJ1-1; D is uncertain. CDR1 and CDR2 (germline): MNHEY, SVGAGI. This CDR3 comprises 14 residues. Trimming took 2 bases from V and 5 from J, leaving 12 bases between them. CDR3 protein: CASSYVEGRTEAFF. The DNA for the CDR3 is TGTGCCAGCAGTTACGTTGAGGGTAGGACTGAAGCTTTCTTT.

The chain's CDR3 is CASSQMTAKNTEAFF. CDR3 nucleotides: TGCGCCAGCAGCCAAATGACAGCGAAGAACACTGAAGCTTTCTTT. J is TRBJ1-1 and V is TRBV4-3, with a tentative D call TRBD1 (5 bases). CDR3 length: 15 amino acids. The V gene lost 2 bases and the J gene lost 1 base, with 11 bases spanning the gap. Germline V gene lookup returns CDR1 LGHNA and CDR2 YSLEER.

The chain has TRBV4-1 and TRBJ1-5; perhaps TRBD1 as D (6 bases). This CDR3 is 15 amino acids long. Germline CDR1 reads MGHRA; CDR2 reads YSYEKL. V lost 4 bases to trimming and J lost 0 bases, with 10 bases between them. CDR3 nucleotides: TGCGCCAGCAGCCTCTGGACAGATAGCAATCAGCCCCAGCATTTT. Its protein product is CASSLWTDSNQPQHF.